This T cell receptor (beta chain) appears in the sequencing data of a study of Ad26.COV2.S vaccination and SARS-CoV-2 variants. On the study more broadly: Trial arm assignment for the donor was COV1001 Ad26.COV2.S. Dosing was one shot or two shots 56 days apart. Findings and caveats of the study: Ad26.COV2.S recipients had broader spike-specific TCRs (P = 0.0014). The TCR-based breadth and depth measures might underestimate overall T cell responses.

The treatment is: some 20 received Ad26.COV2.S at low or high dose, single or two shots; 5 received placebo; per-sample allocation not given. Specimens were obtained on day 63 following the first vaccine or placebo injection. The germline V and J ends were trimmed by 7 bases and 0 bases, with 16 bases remaining between them. Germline CDR1 MNHEY, CDR2 SVGAGI. This CDR3 is 15 amino acids long. Note on this clone: The target antigen is unknown.

TCRdb's table, derived via immunoSEQ multiplex PCR, lists solely in-frame clones and lacks some. Here the sample spans more than 300,000 clones, 80% to 90% being singletons. This TCR derives from a person aged 18 to 59 who received the Ad26.COV2.S COVID-19 vaccine or a placebo. The source was peripheral blood, collected in a trial of Ad26.COV2.S vaccine versus placebo. The chain is built from TRBV6-5 and TRBJ2-7; D gene unclear. CDR3 region: CASIQTPDFSYEQYF. The CDR3 nucleotides are TGTGCCAGCATACAGACCCCCGACTTCTCCTACGAGCAGTACTTC.